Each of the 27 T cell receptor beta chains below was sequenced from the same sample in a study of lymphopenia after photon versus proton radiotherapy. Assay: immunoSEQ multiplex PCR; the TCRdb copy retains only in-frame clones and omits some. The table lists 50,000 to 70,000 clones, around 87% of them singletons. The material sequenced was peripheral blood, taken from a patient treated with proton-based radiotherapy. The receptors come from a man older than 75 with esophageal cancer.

CDR3 sequence reads: CATSREEGPLAFF. As DNA, the CDR3 is TGTGCCACCAGCAGAGAGGAGGGCCCCTTAGCTTTCTTT. This sequence joins TRBV15 and TRBJ1-1; no clear D gene. Trimming removed 0 bases at V and 10 bases at J, with 12 bases between. The CDR3 has 13 residues. Germline CDR1 LNHNV, CDR2 YYDKDF (reference sequence).

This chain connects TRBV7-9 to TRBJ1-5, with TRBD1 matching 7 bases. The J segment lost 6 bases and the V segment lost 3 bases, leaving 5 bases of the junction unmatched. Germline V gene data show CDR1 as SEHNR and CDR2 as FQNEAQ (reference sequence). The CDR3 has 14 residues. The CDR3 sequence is CASSFGTVGQPQHF. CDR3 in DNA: TGTGCCAGCAGCTTTGGGACAGTGGGTCAGCCCCAGCATTTT. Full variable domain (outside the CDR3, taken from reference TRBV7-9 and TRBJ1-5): DTGVSQNPRHKITKRGQNVTFRCDPISEHNRLYWYRQTLGQGPEFLTYFQNEAQLEKSRLLSDRFSAERPKGSFSTLEIQRTEQGDSAMYLCASSFGTVGQPQHFGDGTRLSIL.

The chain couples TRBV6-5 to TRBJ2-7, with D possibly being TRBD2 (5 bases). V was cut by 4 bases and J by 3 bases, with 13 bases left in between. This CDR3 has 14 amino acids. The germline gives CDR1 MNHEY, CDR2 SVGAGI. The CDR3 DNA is TGTGCCAGCAGTTCCACGGCGGGTCTCTACGAGCAGTACTTC. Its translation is CASSSTAGLYEQYF.

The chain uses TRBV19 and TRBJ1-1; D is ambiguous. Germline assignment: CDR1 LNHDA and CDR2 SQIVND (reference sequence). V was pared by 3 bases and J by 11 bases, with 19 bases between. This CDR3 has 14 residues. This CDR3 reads CASSIPAGSGGAFF. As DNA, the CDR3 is TGTGCCAGTAGTATTCCAGCCGGATCGGGTGGGGCTTTCTTT.

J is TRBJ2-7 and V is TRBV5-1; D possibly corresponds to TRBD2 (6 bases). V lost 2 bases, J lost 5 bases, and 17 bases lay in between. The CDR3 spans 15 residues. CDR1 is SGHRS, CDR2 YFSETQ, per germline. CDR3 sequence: CASSLALASPDEQYF. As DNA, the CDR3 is TGCGCCAGCAGCTTAGCACTAGCCTCCCCCGACGAGCAGTACTTC.

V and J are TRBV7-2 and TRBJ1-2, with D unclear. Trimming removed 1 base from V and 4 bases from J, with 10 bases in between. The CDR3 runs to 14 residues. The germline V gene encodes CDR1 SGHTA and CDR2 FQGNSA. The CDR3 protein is CASSLGRESYGYTF. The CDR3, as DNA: TGTGCCAGCAGCTTAGGAAGAGAAAGCTATGGCTACACCTTC.

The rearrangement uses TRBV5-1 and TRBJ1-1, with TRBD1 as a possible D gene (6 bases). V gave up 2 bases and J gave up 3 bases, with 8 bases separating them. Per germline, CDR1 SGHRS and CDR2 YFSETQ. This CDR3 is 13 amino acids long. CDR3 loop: CASSLGQYTEAFF. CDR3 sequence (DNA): TGCGCCAGCAGCTTAGGACAGTACACTGAAGCTTTCTTT.

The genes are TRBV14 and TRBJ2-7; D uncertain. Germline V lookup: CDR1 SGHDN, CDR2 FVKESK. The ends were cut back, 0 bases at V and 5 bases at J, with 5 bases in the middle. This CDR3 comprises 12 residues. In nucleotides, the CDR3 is TGTGCCAGCAGCCAAGATGGGCACGAGCAGTACTTC. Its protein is CASSQDGHEQYF.

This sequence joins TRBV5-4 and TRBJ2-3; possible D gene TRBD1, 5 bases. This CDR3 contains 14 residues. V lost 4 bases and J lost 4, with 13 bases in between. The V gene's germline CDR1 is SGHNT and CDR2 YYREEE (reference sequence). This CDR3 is CASSPDIRADTQYF. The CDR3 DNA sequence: TGTGCCAGCAGCCCGGACATCAGGGCAGATACGCAGTATTTT.

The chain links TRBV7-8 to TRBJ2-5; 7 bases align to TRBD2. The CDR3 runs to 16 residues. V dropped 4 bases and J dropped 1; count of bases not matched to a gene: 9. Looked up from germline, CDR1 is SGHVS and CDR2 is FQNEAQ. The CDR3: CASSSVGRERQETQYF. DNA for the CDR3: TGTGCCAGCAGCTCAGTAGGGCGGGAGCGCCAAGAGACCCAGTACTTC.

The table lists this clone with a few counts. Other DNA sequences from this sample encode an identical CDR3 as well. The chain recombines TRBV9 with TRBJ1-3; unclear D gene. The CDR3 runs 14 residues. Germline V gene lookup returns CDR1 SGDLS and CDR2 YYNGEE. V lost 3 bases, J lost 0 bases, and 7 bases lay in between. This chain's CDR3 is CASSGGDSGNTIYF. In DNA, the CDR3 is TGTGCCAGCAGCGGGGGAGACTCTGGAAACACCATATATTTT.

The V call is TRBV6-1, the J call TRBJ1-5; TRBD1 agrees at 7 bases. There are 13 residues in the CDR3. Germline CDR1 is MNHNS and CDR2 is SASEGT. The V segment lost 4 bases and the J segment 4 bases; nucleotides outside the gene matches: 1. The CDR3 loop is CASSAGQNQPQHF. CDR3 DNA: TGTGCCAGCAGTGCGGGACAGAATCAGCCCCAGCATTTT.

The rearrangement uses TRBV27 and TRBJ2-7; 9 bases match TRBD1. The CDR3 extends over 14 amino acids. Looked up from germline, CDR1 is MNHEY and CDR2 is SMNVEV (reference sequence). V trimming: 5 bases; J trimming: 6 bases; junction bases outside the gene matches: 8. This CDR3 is CASSPRDRVSEQYF. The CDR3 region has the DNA TGTGCCAGCAGTCCGCGGGACAGGGTGAGCGAGCAGTACTTC.

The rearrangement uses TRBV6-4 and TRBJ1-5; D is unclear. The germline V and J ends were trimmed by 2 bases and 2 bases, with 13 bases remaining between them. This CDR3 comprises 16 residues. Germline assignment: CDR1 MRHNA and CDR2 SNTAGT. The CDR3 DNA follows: TGTGCCAGCAGTGACCTTCGCTGGGAACGCAATCAGCCCCAGCATTTT. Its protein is CASSDLRWERNQPQHF.

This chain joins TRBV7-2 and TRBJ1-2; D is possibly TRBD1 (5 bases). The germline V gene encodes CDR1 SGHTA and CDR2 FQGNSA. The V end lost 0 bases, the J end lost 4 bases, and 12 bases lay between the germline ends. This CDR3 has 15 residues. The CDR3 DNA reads TGTGCCAGCAGCTTAGCGCCGGGGGAATCCTATGGCTACACCTTC. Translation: CASSLAPGESYGYTF. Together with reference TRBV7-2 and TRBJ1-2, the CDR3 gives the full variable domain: GAGVSQSPSNKVTEKGKDVELRCDPISGHTALYWYRQSLGQGLEFLIYFQGNSAPDKSGLPSDRFSAERTGGSVSTLTIQRTQQEDSAVYLCASSLAPGESYGYTFGSGTRLTVV.

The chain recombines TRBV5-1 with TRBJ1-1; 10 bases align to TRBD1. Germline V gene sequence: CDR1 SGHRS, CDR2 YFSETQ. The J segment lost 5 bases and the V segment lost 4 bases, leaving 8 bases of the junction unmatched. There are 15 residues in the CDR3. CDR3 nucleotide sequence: TGCGCCAGCAGCGCGCACGGGACAGGGGTTACTGAAGCTTTCTTT. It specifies CASSAHGTGVTEAFF. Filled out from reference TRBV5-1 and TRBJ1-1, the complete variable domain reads KAGVTQTPRYLIKTRGQQVTLSCSPISGHRSVSWYQQTPGQGLQFLFEYFSETQRNKGNFPGRFSGRQFSNSRSEMNVSTLELGDSALYLCASSAHGTGVTEAFFGQGTRLTVV.

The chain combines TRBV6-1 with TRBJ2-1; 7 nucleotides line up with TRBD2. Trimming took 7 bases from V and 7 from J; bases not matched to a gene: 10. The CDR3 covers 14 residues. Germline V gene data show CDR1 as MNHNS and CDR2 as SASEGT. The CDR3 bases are TGTGCCAGCATCTGGGGGGGACTGTCTAATGAGCAGTTCTTC. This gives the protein CASIWGGLSNEQFF.

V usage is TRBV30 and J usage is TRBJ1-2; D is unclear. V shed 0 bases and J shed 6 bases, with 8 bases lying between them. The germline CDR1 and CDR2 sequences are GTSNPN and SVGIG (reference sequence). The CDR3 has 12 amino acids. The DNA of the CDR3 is TGTGCCTGGAGTGTAGGCACGCATGGCTACACCTTC. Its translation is CAWSVGTHGYTF. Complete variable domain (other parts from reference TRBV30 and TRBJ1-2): SQTIHQWPATLVQPVGSPLSLECTVEGTSNPNLYWYRQAAGRGLQLLFYSVGIGQISSEVPQNLSASRPQDRQFILSSKKLLLSDSGFYLCAWSVGTHGYTFGSGTRLTVV.

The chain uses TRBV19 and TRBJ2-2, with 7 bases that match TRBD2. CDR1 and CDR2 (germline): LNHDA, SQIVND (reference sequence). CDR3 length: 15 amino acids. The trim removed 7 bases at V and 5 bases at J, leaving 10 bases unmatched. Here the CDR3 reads CASTPGRGRTGELFF. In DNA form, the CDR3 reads TGTGCCAGTACCCCGGGGAGGGGTCGGACCGGGGAGCTGTTTTTT.

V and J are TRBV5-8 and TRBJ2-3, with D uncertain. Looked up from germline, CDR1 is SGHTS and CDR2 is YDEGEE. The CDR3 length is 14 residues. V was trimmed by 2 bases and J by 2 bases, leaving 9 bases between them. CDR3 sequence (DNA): TGTGCCAGCAGCTTCGGGCAGTACACAGATACGCAGTATTTT. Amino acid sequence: CASSFGQYTDTQYF.

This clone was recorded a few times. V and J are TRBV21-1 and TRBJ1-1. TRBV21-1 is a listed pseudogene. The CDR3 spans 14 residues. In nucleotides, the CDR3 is TGTGCCAGCAGCAGGGAGTCGACGAACACTGAAGCTTTCTTT. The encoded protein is CASSRESTNTEAFF.

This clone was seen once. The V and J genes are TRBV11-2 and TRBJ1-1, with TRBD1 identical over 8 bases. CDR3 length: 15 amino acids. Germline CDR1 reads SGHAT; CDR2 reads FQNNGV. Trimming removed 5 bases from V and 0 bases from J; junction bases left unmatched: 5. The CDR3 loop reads CASSGRTGMNTEAFF. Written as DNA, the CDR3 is TGTGCCAGCAGCGGACGGACAGGGATGAACACTGAAGCTTTCTTT.

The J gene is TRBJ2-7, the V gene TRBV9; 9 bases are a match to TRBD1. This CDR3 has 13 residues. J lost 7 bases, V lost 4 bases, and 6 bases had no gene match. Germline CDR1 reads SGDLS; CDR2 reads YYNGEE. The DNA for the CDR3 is TGTGCCAGCAGCCGGACAGGGGCTGGTGAGCAGTACTTC. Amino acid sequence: CASSRTGAGEQYF.

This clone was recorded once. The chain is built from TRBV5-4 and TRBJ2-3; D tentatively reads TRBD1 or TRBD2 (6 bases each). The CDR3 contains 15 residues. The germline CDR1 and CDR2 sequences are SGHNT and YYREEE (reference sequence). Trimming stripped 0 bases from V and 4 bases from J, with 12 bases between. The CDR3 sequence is CASSLDTGASDTQYF. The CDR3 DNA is TGTGCCAGCAGCTTGGACACGGGGGCATCAGATACGCAGTATTTT.

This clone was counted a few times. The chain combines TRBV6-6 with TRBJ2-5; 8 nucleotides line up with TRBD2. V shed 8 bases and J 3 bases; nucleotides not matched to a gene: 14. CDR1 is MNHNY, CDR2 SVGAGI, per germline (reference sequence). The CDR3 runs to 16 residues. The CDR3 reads CASESGSVGTKETQYF. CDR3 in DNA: TGTGCCAGCGAGAGCGGGAGCGTGGGGACCAAAGAGACCCAGTACTTC.

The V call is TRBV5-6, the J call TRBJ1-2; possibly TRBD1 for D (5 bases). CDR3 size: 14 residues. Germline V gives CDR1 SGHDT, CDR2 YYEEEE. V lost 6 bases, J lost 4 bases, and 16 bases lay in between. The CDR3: CASIAWTSFYGYTF. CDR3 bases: TGTGCCAGCATCGCCTGGACAAGTTTCTATGGCTACACCTTC.

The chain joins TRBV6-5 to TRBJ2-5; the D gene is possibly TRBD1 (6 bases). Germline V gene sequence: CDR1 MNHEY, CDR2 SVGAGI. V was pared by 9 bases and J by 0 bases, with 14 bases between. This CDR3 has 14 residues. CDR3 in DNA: TGTGCCAGTTTCGCCACAGGGTACCAAGAGACCCAGTACTTC. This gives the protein CASFATGYQETQYF.